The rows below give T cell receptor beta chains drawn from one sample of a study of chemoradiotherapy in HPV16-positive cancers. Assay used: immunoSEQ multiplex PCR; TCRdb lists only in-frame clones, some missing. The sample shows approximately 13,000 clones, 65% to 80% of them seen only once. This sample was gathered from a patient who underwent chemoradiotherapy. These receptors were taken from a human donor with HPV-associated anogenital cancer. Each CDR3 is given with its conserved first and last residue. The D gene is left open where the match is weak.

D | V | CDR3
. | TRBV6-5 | CASSYSTLAWNTEAFF
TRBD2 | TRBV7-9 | CASSPLLAGGQETQYF
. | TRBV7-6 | CASSSQGQTGELFF
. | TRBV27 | CASSLEPVFTNEKLFF
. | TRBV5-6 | CASSRRGSHEQYF
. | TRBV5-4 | CASSPGPQDYGYTF
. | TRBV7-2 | CASSLQRVGTDTQYF
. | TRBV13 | CASSLWTAGNTIYF
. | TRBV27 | CASSYRAGEQFF
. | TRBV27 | CASSLTGPHNQPQHF
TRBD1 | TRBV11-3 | CASSFDYGTGTGREETQYF
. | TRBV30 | CAWSVAYEQYF
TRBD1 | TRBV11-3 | CASSLGDRGTDTQYF
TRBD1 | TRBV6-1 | CASTPTGVNTEAFF
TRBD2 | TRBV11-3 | CASSFDPSGLYNEQFF
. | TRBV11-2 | CASSNDRTAKEQFF
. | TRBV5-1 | CASSQDTDTQYF
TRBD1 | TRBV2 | CASRERTGSANQETQYF
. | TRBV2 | CASSEQGRVGNQPQHF
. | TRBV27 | CASSLFGRDPTGYTF
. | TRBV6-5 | CASSLGSPSYEQYF
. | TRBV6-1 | CASSEGSRPSAKNIQYF
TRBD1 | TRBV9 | CASSPGTDEKLFF
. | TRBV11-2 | CASSILLGSMDEQYF
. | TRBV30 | CAWSSGQGANEKLFF
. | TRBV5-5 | CASSGSRAQGAEAFF
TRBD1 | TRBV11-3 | CASSLGGQGKGTQYF
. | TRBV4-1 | CASSPTGLGGIYEQYF
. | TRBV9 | CASRGYTDTQYF
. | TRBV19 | CASSIVSGNSYNEQFF
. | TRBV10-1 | CASSESKDEQFF
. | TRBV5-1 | CASSLFNRETQYF
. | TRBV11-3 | CASRPRLKKRTRRTDTQYF
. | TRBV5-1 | CASSLDVMGTGELFF
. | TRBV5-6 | CASSLWTQNEKLFF
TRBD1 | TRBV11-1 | CASSFQGAGGYTF
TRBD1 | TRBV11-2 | CASSGTRGRNYGYTF
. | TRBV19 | CASSGSLNTEAFF
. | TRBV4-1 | CASSQDRRTEAFF
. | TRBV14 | CASSRPGQHWGGYTF
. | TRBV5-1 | CASSLDTGGYGYTF
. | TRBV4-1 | CASSQGYGGTEAFF
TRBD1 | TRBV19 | CASSPQGGQGSYGYTF
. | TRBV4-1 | CASSQRVTVREQYF